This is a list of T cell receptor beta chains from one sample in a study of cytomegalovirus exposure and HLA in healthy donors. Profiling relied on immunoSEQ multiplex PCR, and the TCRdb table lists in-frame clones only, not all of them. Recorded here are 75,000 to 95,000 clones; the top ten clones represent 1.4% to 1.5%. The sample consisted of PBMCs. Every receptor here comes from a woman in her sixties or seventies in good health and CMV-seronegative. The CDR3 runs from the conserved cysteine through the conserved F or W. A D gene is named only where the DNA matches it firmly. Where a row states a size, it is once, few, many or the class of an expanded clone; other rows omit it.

CDR3: CASSETTVAGNTIYF; DNA: TGTGCCAGCAGCGAAACGACAGTAGCTGGAAACACCATATATTTT; V: TRBV9; size: .; J: TRBJ1-3; D: .
CDR3: CASSLAGRGETQYF; DNA: TGTGCCAGCAGCTTGGCCGGGAGGGGAGAGACCCAGTACTTC; V: TRBV5-4; size: .; J: TRBJ2-5; D: TRBD2
CDR3: CASSLVGGTGNTIYF; DNA: TGTGCCAGCAGCTTAGTGGGAGGTACTGGAAACACCATATATTTT; V: TRBV7-2; size: .; J: TRBJ1-3; D: .
CDR3: CASSPRMTGEGVRNTEAFF; DNA: TGCGCCAGCAGCCCGCGAATGACAGGGGAAGGGGTTAGGAACACTGAAGCTTTCTTT; V: TRBV4-1; size: .; J: TRBJ1-1; D: TRBD1
CDR3: CATSRGGGRGPRGVYEQYF; DNA: TGTGCCACCAGCAGAGGAGGGGGCAGGGGACCCCGCGGGGTCTACGAGCAGTACTTC; V: TRBV15; size: .; J: TRBJ2-7; D: .
CDR3: CASKGGDVGTGELFF; DNA: TGCGCCAGCAAGGGGGGGGACGTTGGCACCGGGGAGCTGTTTTTT; V: TRBV10-1; size: .; J: TRBJ2-2; D: .
CDR3: CATHLGGLGNQPQHF; DNA: TGTGCCACCCACCTAGGGGGCCTGGGCAATCAGCCCCAGCATTTT; V: TRBV6-1; size: .; J: TRBJ1-5; D: TRBD1
CDR3: CSARQRTGDTEAFF; DNA: TGCAGCGCCCGCCAGAGGACAGGGGACACTGAAGCTTTCTTT; V: TRBV29-1; size: .; J: TRBJ1-1; D: TRBD1
CDR3: CASSLAPRAASVVNEQFF; DNA: TGTGCCAGCAGCTTAGCTCCCCGGGCGGCTAGCGTGGTCAATGAGCAGTTCTTC; V: TRBV7-6; size: .; J: TRBJ2-1; D: .
CDR3: CASSPGRGAGNTIYF; DNA: TGTGCCAGCTCACCTGGACGGGGAGCTGGAAACACCATATATTTT; V: TRBV18; size: .; J: TRBJ1-3; D: .
CDR3: CASSLTEKETQYF; DNA: TGCGCCAGCAGTCTCACTGAGAAAGAGACCCAGTACTTC; V: TRBV5-1; size: .; J: TRBJ2-5; D: .
CDR3: CASSSGLAGEMDTQYF; DNA: TGTGCCAGCAGCTCAGGACTAGCGGGAGAGATGGATACGCAGTATTTT; V: TRBV7-2; size: .; J: TRBJ2-3; D: TRBD2
CDR3: CASSGHPGLAEETQYF; DNA: TGCGCCAGCAGCGGGCACCCCGGACTAGCGGAAGAGACCCAGTACTTC; V: TRBV5-1; size: .; J: TRBJ2-5; D: TRBD2
CDR3: CASSLEVAGGEQYF; DNA: TGCGCCAGCAGCTTGGAAGTAGCGGGAGGGGAGCAGTACTTC; V: TRBV5-1; size: .; J: TRBJ2-7; D: TRBD2
CDR3: CASRIGTGIGNQPQHF; DNA: TGTGCCAGCAGGATCGGGACAGGGATAGGCAATCAGCCCCAGCATTTT; V: TRBV2; size: .; J: TRBJ1-5; D: TRBD1
CDR3: CASASKGEGELFF; DNA: TGTGCCAGTGCATCAAAGGGGGAGGGGGAGCTGTTTTTT; V: TRBV19; size: .; J: TRBJ2-2; D: .
CDR3: CATEADSTDTQYF; DNA: TGTGCCACCGAAGCGGATAGCACAGATACGCAGTATTTT; V: TRBV19; size: .; J: TRBJ2-3; D: .
CDR3: CASSFSPLASYEQYF; DNA: TGTGCCAGTAGTTTCTCACCTCTTGCGTCCTACGAGCAGTACTTC; V: TRBV19; size: .; J: TRBJ2-7; D: .
CDR3: CASSLIPTGGGSTEAFF; DNA: TGTGCCAGCAGTTTGATACCGACAGGGGGAGGAAGCACTGAAGCTTTCTTT; V: TRBV28; size: .; J: TRBJ1-1; D: TRBD1
CDR3: CASSTLDSSYEQYF; DNA: TGTGCCAGCAGTACTTTAGACAGCTCCTACGAGCAGTACTTC; V: TRBV28; size: large; J: TRBJ2-7; D: .
CDR3: CASSLGLGQIEETQYF; DNA: TGTGCCAGCAGCTTAGGCTTGGGGCAGATTGAAGAGACCCAGTACTTC; V: TRBV7-9; size: .; J: TRBJ2-5; D: .
CDR3: CASSPQGANTGANVLTF; DNA: TGTGCCAGCTCACCGCAGGGGGCAAATACTGGGGCCAACGTCCTGACTTTC; V: TRBV18; size: .; J: TRBJ2-6; D: TRBD1
CDR3: CASSIRLAGPTDTQYF; DNA: TGTGCCAGCAGTATCCGACTAGCGGGACCCACAGATACGCAGTATTTT; V: TRBV7-9; size: .; J: TRBJ2-3; D: TRBD2
CDR3: CASSPRLAEYYEQYF; DNA: TGTGCCAGCAGTCCTCGACTAGCGGAATACTACGAGCAGTACTTC; V: TRBV6-6; size: .; J: TRBJ2-7; D: TRBD2
CDR3: CASSQGGRSNQPQHF; DNA: TGTGCCAGCAGCCAAGGGGGCAGGAGCAATCAGCCCCAGCATTTT; V: TRBV7-2; size: .; J: TRBJ1-5; D: TRBD1
CDR3: CASNPGYGYTF; DNA: TGTGCCAGCAATCCAGGGTATGGCTACACCTTC; V: TRBV28; size: .; J: TRBJ1-2; D: .
CDR3: CASRLAGSSYNEQFF; DNA: TGTGCCAGCAGGTTAGCGGGCAGCTCCTACAATGAGCAGTTCTTC; V: TRBV5-4; size: .; J: TRBJ2-1; D: TRBD2
CDR3: CASSPRLAGLYNEQFF; DNA: TGTGCCAGCAGCCCCCGCCTAGCGGGCCTCTACAATGAGCAGTTCTTC; V: TRBV9; size: .; J: TRBJ2-1; D: TRBD2
CDR3: CASSVDRERDEQFF; DNA: TGTGCCAGCAGCGTCGACCGGGAGAGGGATGAGCAGTTCTTC; V: TRBV6-4; size: .; J: TRBJ2-1; D: .
CDR3: CASSLGRTEETQYF; DNA: TGCGCCAGCAGCTTGGGACGGACAGAAGAGACCCAGTACTTC; V: TRBV5-1; size: .; J: TRBJ2-5; D: .
CDR3: CSAGQGWELFF; DNA: TGCAGCGCCGGACAGGGGTGGGAGCTGTTTTTT; V: TRBV29-1; size: .; J: TRBJ2-2; D: TRBD1
CDR3: CASSLGSGGREYEQYF; DNA: TGTGCCAGCAGCTTAGGTTCGGGAGGGCGAGAGTACGAGCAGTACTTC; V: TRBV7-9; size: .; J: TRBJ2-7; D: TRBD2
CDR3: CASSKTGTYGYTF; DNA: TGTGCCAGCTCAAAGACAGGGACCTATGGCTACACCTTC; V: TRBV19; size: .; J: TRBJ1-2; D: TRBD1
CDR3: CASSKTGLNSYEQYF; DNA: TGTGCCAGCTCAAAGACAGGACTTAACTCCTACGAGCAGTACTTC; V: TRBV27; size: .; J: TRBJ2-7; D: .
CDR3: CASSGDSPRGSDTQYF; DNA: TGTGCCAGCAGTGGGGACTCGCCCCGGGGTTCAGATACGCAGTATTTT; V: TRBV2; size: .; J: TRBJ2-3; D: .
CDR3: CASSYPPRGAGYGYTF; DNA: TGTGCCAGCAGCTATCCACCCAGGGGTGCGGGCTATGGCTACACCTTC; V: TRBV21-1; size: .; J: TRBJ1-2; D: .
CDR3: CASSSTGGGETQYF; DNA: TGTGCCAGCAGCTCCACAGGGGGCGGAGAGACCCAGTACTTC; V: TRBV9; size: .; J: TRBJ2-5; D: TRBD1
CDR3: CASKEQGAPSYEQYF; DNA: TGTGCCAGCAAAGAACAGGGGGCGCCGTCCTACGAGCAGTACTTC; V: TRBV19; size: .; J: TRBJ2-7; D: TRBD1
CDR3: CASSFFTSANEQFF; DNA: TGTGCCAGCAGTTTCTTCACTAGCGCGAATGAGCAGTTCTTC; V: TRBV28; size: .; J: TRBJ2-1; D: TRBD2
CDR3: CASSRVLDSDYEQYF; DNA: TGCGCCAGCAGCCGCGTCCTGGACAGTGACTACGAGCAGTACTTC; V: TRBV4-3; size: .; J: TRBJ2-7; D: .
CDR3: CASSQGGAGASYNEQFF; DNA: TGTGCTAGCAGCCAAGGGGGAGCGGGGGCCTCCTACAATGAGCAGTTCTTC; V: TRBV7-7; size: .; J: TRBJ2-1; D: TRBD2
CDR3: CASSLGGQGNSYEQYF; DNA: TGCGCCAGCAGCTTGGGGGGTCAGGGGAATTCCTACGAGCAGTACTTC; V: TRBV5-1; size: .; J: TRBJ2-7; D: .
CDR3: CASTTGLAGYNEQFF; DNA: TGTGCCAGCACCACGGGACTAGCGGGTTACAATGAGCAGTTCTTC; V: TRBV6-1; size: .; J: TRBJ2-1; D: TRBD2
CDR3: CASSKLREGVRETQYF; DNA: TGTGCCAGCAGCAAACTCCGGGAGGGGGTGAGGGAGACCCAGTACTTC; V: TRBV21-1; size: .; J: TRBJ2-5; D: .
CDR3: CASSKFPVNTEAFF; DNA: TGTGCCAGCAGCAAATTCCCAGTGAACACTGAAGCTTTCTTT; V: TRBV21-1; size: .; J: TRBJ1-1; D: .
CDR3: CASSHGTSDSYEQYF; DNA: TGCGCCAGCAGCCACGGGACTAGCGACTCCTACGAGCAGTACTTC; V: TRBV5-1; size: .; J: TRBJ2-7; D: TRBD2
CDR3: CASSLGGGTASEQYF; DNA: TGTGCCAGCAGCTTAGGGGGCGGGACAGCCTCCGAGCAGTACTTC; V: TRBV11-2; size: .; J: TRBJ2-7; D: .
CDR3: CASTILAGGPVYEQFF; DNA: TGTGCCAGCACAATACTAGCGGGAGGGCCTGTGTATGAGCAGTTCTTC; V: TRBV7-9; size: .; J: TRBJ2-1; D: TRBD2
CDR3: CASSDGRGLQETQYF; DNA: TGTGCCAGCAGTGATGGGAGGGGTCTCCAAGAGACCCAGTACTTC; V: TRBV6-1; size: .; J: TRBJ2-5; D: TRBD2
CDR3: CASIGGFGMNTEAFF; DNA: TGTGCCAGTATTGGGGGGTTTGGGATGAACACTGAAGCTTTCTTT; V: TRBV19; size: .; J: TRBJ1-1; D: .
CDR3: CASSAGGHGPMNTEAFF; DNA: TGTGCCAGCAGCGCAGGGGGCCACGGCCCAATGAACACTGAAGCTTTCTTT; V: TRBV9; size: .; J: TRBJ1-1; D: TRBD1
CDR3: CASSDFPNTDTQYF; DNA: TGTGCCAGCAGTGACTTCCCCAACACAGATACGCAGTATTTT; V: TRBV6-4; size: .; J: TRBJ2-3; D: .
CDR3: CASSLELAGASQYF; DNA: TGTGCCAGCAGCTTAGAACTAGCGGGAGCCTCCCAGTACTTC; V: TRBV7-2; size: .; J: TRBJ2-5; D: TRBD2
CDR3: CASSVGGTGDTQYF; DNA: TGTGCCAGCAGTGTGGGTGGGACTGGCGATACGCAGTATTTT; V: TRBV2; size: .; J: TRBJ2-3; D: .
CDR3: CASSLLQGGHTIYF; DNA: TGTGCCAGCAGTTTATTACAGGGGGGTCACACCATATATTTT; V: TRBV28; size: .; J: TRBJ1-3; D: TRBD1
CDR3: CASSPSRTGWRLDTEAFF; DNA: TGTGCCAGCAGCCCAAGTCGGACAGGGTGGCGTTTGGACACTGAAGCTTTCTTT; V: TRBV7-8; size: .; J: TRBJ1-1; D: TRBD1
CDR3: CASSLGWDRGLHEQFF; DNA: TGCGCCAGCAGCTTGGGGTGGGACAGGGGACTCCATGAGCAGTTCTTC; V: TRBV5-1; size: .; J: TRBJ2-1; D: TRBD1
CDR3: CASSPGTAYYEQYF; DNA: TGTGCCAGCAGCCCTGGGACAGCTTACTACGAGCAGTACTTC; V: TRBV4-2; size: .; J: TRBJ2-7; D: TRBD1